The rows below give T cell receptor beta chains drawn from one sample of a study of CD8 T cells in Susac syndrome. Via MiXCR, TCRdb re-called the immunoSEQ multiplex PCR reads, giving one row per CDR3 protein. Of about 290,000 distinct CDR3 sequences in the sample, over 75% are singletons; the top ten hold 0.2% to 0.25%. The sample was CD8+ T cells from PBMCs. All receptors derive from a human donor with multiple sclerosis. Both conserved end residues are part of each CDR3. Each record gives: J gene, V gene, CDR3 protein.

j_call: TRBJ2-7; v_call: TRBV6-6; cdr3_aa: CASSSRGQGAYEQYF
j_call: TRBJ2-3; v_call: TRBV4-3; cdr3_aa: CASSQDLRESYADTQYF
j_call: TRBJ2-2; v_call: TRBV4-3; cdr3_aa: CASSHSVEENTGELFF
j_call: TRBJ1-5; v_call: TRBV20-1; cdr3_aa: CSATSGNQPQHF
j_call: TRBJ2-1; v_call: TRBV28; cdr3_aa: CASQQVAFFNEQFF
j_call: TRBJ2-7; v_call: TRBV2; cdr3_aa: CASSEALRVTYEQYF
j_call: TRBJ1-2; v_call: TRBV28; cdr3_aa: CASSLLGYYGYTF
j_call: TRBJ2-1; v_call: TRBV5-1; cdr3_aa: CASSFLAGGPLDEQFF
j_call: TRBJ1-3; v_call: TRBV29-1; cdr3_aa: CSVTGTGGNTIYF
j_call: TRBJ2-7; v_call: TRBV29-1; cdr3_aa: CSVVVGLTYEQYF
j_call: TRBJ2-2; v_call: TRBV15; cdr3_aa: CATSLRGANTGELFF
j_call: TRBJ2-5; v_call: TRBV7-7; cdr3_aa: CASSLDLERQETQYF
j_call: TRBJ2-3; v_call: TRBV5-4; cdr3_aa: CASSPDYGGPSDTQYF
j_call: TRBJ2-7; v_call: TRBV27; cdr3_aa: CASSLYRGSIYEQYF
j_call: TRBJ2-7; v_call: TRBV20-1; cdr3_aa: CSATILAGLYEQYF
j_call: TRBJ1-1; v_call: TRBV10-2; cdr3_aa: CASREAGSNTEAFF
j_call: TRBJ2-3; v_call: TRBV21-1; cdr3_aa: CASSKAPLTDTQYF
j_call: TRBJ2-7; v_call: TRBV12-3/TRBV12-4; cdr3_aa: CASGEWSSYEQYF
j_call: TRBJ2-7; v_call: TRBV6-6; cdr3_aa: CASSYRDTYEQYF
j_call: TRBJ1-1; v_call: TRBV2; cdr3_aa: CASSEEGLAEAFF
j_call: TRBJ1-6; v_call: TRBV6-1; cdr3_aa: CASIPTRTSYNSPLHF
j_call: TRBJ2-7; v_call: TRBV7-9; cdr3_aa: CASSRSVSEGDEQYF
j_call: TRBJ2-7; v_call: TRBV18; cdr3_aa: CASSSPSVAETYEQYF
j_call: TRBJ2-5; v_call: TRBV9; cdr3_aa: CASSVDYRTGRQETQYF
j_call: TRBJ2-5; v_call: TRBV3-1; cdr3_aa: CASSPREASWGETQYF
j_call: TRBJ2-5; v_call: TRBV20-1; cdr3_aa: CSASQALALQETQYF
j_call: TRBJ2-5; v_call: TRBV20-1; cdr3_aa: CSARGHPKAVNQETQYF
j_call: TRBJ2-7; v_call: TRBV6-1; cdr3_aa: CASRRDRDLYEQYF
j_call: TRBJ1-3; v_call: TRBV5-1; cdr3_aa: CASAWAGTHSGNTIYF
j_call: TRBJ2-1; v_call: TRBV24-1; cdr3_aa: CATSDEGGSYNEQFF
j_call: TRBJ1-2; v_call: TRBV5-1; cdr3_aa: CASSLEADYGYTF
j_call: TRBJ2-5; v_call: TRBV9; cdr3_aa: CASSAASGGQETQYF
j_call: TRBJ1-5; v_call: TRBV15; cdr3_aa: CATSSGGLLNQPQHF
j_call: TRBJ2-5; v_call: TRBV20-1; cdr3_aa: CSARVTGSYQETQYF
j_call: TRBJ2-7; v_call: TRBV19; cdr3_aa: CASSIGWDGAYEQYF
j_call: TRBJ2-3; v_call: TRBV25-1; cdr3_aa: CASSEFGLVGTDTQYF
j_call: TRBJ1-2; v_call: TRBV12-5; cdr3_aa: CASGLSPEDTNYGYTF
j_call: TRBJ2-7; v_call: TRBV27; cdr3_aa: CASSFAEGPRFGYEQYF
j_call: TRBJ2-3; v_call: TRBV15; cdr3_aa: CATRGDTDTQYF
j_call: TRBJ2-2; v_call: TRBV11-1; cdr3_aa: CASSPWVTGELFF
j_call: TRBJ2-1; v_call: TRBV10-3; cdr3_aa: CAISVGTSGRYMNEQFF
j_call: TRBJ2-3; v_call: TRBV7-9; cdr3_aa: CASSLAYSSTDTQYF